This T cell receptor beta chain was sequenced in a study of blood T cell repertoires in COVID-19. Study-wide background: Samples taken during acute and convalescent COVID-19 were collected in the United States, Italy and Spain. The cDNA or gDNA used as material had been derived from T cells, B-cell-depleted T cells, or PBMCs.

Authors' processing steps: Nucleated cell counts were estimated from reference gene primer amplification. Sequencing used immunoSEQ multiplex PCR; TCRdb keeps in-frame clones, though not all of them. D and trimming were read from the DNA, whereas the V and J calls and clone size are those reported in that table. The sample includes hundreds of thousands of clones, roughly nine tenths of them seen just once. From germline, CDR1 is MNHNS and CDR2 SASEGT. The CDR3 covers 14 residues. The junction had 5 bases not matched to a gene; V was cut back by 3 bases and J by 7 bases. Sequenced sample: peripheral blood. V is TRBV6-1 and J is TRBJ1-4; 7 nucleotides line up with TRBD1. This receptor was taken from a man aged 35 to 55 with acute or convalescent COVID-19. Here the CDR3 DNA reads TGTGCCAGCAGTGATCGGGACAGCGGTGAAAAACTGTTTTTT. This codes for CASSDRDSGEKLFF.